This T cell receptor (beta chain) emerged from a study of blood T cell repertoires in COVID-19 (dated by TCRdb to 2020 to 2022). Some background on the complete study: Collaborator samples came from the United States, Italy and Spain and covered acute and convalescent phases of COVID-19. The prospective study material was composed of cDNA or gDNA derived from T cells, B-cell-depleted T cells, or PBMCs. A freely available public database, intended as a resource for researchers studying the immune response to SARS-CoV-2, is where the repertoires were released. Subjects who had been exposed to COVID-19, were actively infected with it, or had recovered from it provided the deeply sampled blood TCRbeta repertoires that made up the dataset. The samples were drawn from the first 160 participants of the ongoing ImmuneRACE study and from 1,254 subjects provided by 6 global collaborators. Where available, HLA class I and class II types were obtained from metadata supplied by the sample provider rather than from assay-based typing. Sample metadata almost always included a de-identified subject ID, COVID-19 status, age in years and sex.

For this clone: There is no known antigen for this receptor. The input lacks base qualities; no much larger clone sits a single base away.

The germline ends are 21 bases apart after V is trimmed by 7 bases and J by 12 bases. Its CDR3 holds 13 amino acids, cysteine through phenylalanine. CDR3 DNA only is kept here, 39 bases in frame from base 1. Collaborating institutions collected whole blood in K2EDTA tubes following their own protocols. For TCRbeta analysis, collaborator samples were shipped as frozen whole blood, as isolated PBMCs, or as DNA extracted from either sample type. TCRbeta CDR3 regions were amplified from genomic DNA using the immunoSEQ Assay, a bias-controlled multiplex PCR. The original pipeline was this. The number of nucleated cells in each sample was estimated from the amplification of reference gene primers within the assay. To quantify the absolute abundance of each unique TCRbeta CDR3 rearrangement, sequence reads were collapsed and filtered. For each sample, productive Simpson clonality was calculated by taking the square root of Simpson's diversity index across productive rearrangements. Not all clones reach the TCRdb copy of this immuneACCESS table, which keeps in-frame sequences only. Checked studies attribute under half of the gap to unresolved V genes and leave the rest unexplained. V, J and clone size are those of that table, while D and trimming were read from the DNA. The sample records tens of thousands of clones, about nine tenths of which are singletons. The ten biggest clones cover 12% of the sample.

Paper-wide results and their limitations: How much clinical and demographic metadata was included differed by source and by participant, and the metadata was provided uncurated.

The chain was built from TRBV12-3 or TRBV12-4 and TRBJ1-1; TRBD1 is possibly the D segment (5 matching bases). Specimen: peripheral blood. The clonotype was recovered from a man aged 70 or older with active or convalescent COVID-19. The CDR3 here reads CASTNQGVQIPFF. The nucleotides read TGTGCCAGCACCAATCAAGGGGTCCAGATTCCTTTCTTT.